Listed below are T cell receptor beta chains from one sample, sequenced in a study of shared clonotypes between healthy human individuals. The repertoire was sequenced with immunoSEQ multiplex PCR; TCRdb's copy has only in-frame clones and lacks some. The sample yields about 2.4 million clones, just over 90% seen once. Sequenced input: naive CD4+ T cells sorted from blood. These receptors all come from a man aged 18 to 35 in good health. The conserved cysteine and the conserved F or W are not part of the CDR3 here. A D gene is named only where the DNA matches it firmly. Rows give clone size only sometimes, using once, few, many, or a class for an expanded clone.

V	D	size	J	CDR3
TRBV5-8	.	.	TRBJ2-3	ASSLGQGRTDTQY
TRBV29-1	TRBD2	.	TRBJ2-3	SADRHLAGGRSSTDTQY
TRBV9	TRBD1	.	TRBJ2-1	ASSAEQGISYNEQF
TRBV7-9	.	.	TRBJ2-1	ASSLGTGSSYNEQF
TRBV7-2	.	.	TRBJ1-2	ASSLGMRGNYT
TRBV9	.	.	TRBJ1-4	ASSAHAGTTNEKLF
TRBV7-9	.	.	TRBJ2-1	ASSLGSSSPAYNEQF
TRBV5-4	TRBD1	.	TRBJ1-2	ASSFGTGTRTDYGYT
TRBV10-2	.	.	TRBJ2-3	ASIYPGASDTQY
TRBV5-3	TRBD1	.	TRBJ1-1	ARSLVRDRGWQTEAF
TRBV7-6	.	once	TRBJ1-6	ASSEGQFHNSPLH
TRBV28	.	.	TRBJ2-1	ASSLWQARSYNEQF
TRBV7-2	.	.	TRBJ2-5	ASSLGYIRETQY
TRBV28	TRBD1	.	TRBJ2-7	ASSLGQGYNYEQY
TRBV5-1	.	once	TRBJ1-2	ASSLGTTYYGYT
TRBV28	.	.	TRBJ1-4	ASSLPETGSTNEKLF
TRBV5-5	.	once	TRBJ1-2	ASSRTEANYGYT
TRBV30	.	.	TRBJ2-3	AWTRGGLDTQY
TRBV5-1	TRBD1	once	TRBJ1-2	ASSFTGEYGYT
TRBV6-5	TRBD1	.	TRBJ1-4	ASSYSTGDEKLF
TRBV19	.	.	TRBJ2-1	ASSPPRYSGSRGQF
TRBV2	.	.	TRBJ1-2	ASSRGQSHGYT
TRBV9	.	.	TRBJ2-7	ASSHIITTPYEQY
TRBV7-2	.	once	TRBJ1-1	ASSPRRQADTEAF
TRBV6-1	.	.	TRBJ1-2	ASRRQASYGYT
TRBV10-3	.	.	TRBJ1-4	AISRGLATNEKLF
TRBV28	.	.	TRBJ1-3	ASSRDFSGNTIY
TRBV7-2	.	.	TRBJ2-3	ASSLEGGTDTQY
TRBV5-1	TRBD1	.	TRBJ1-4	ASSLSPRGDEKLF
TRBV23-1	.	once	TRBJ1-1	ASSQPPGAKTEAF
TRBV5-6	.	.	TRBJ1-2	ASSFQGNYGYT
TRBV18	.	.	TRBJ2-1	ASSPPTGGSSYNEQF